This entry lists 15 T cell receptor beta chains sequenced from one sample in a study of shared clonotypes between healthy human individuals. CD8 cells classed as naive were CD45RO-negative and positively selected for CCR7, excluding terminally differentiated effector memory CD45RA+ cells. Sequencing was performed with immunoSEQ multiplex PCR; in TCRdb, only in-frame clones are kept and a portion is missing. Of millions of clones in the sample, about 95% were seen once. Sequenced input: naive CD8+ T cells sorted from blood. The receptors originated from a man aged 18-30 years in good health.

Note on this clone: The same CDR3 can be traced to other DNA sequences in this sample. The chain links TRBV7-9 to TRBJ1-1; 7 positions agree with TRBD1. The V and J ends lost 1 base and 0 bases, in that order; junction bases with no gene match: 2. The germline V gene has CDR1 SEHNR and CDR2 FQNEAQ (reference sequence). The CDR3 is made up of 15 amino acids. CDR3 nucleotide sequence: TGTGCCAGCAGCTTAGGACAGGGAATGAACACTGAAGCTTTCTTT. It specifies CASSLGQGMNTEAFF. Variable domain in full (rest from reference TRBV7-9 and TRBJ1-1): DTGVSQNPRHKITKRGQNVTFRCDPISEHNRLYWYRQTLGQGPEFLTYFQNEAQLEKSRLLSDRFSAERPKGSFSTLEIQRTEQGDSAMYLCASSLGQGMNTEAFFGQGTRLTVV.

This chain joins TRBV4-3 and TRBJ2-1; no clear D. This CDR3 is built from 13 residues. Germline CDR1 reads LGHNA; CDR2 reads YSLEER. The V gene lost 0 bases and the J gene lost 14 bases, with 14 bases spanning the gap. Here the CDR3 DNA reads TGCGCCAGCAGCCAAGATCTTGGGCAGGTGGAGTTCTTC. Its protein is CASSQDLGQVEFF.

A word on this clone: Different DNA sequences within this sample yield the same CDR3. The rearrangement links TRBV5-6 to TRBJ2-5; D perhaps matches TRBD2 (7 bases). V was pared by 2 bases and J by 2 bases, with 13 bases between. This CDR3 comprises 15 residues. Germline loops: CDR1 SGHDT, CDR2 YYEEEE. CDR3 in amino acids: CASSFGGGRQETQYF. The CDR3 region has the DNA TGTGCCAGCAGCTTCGGCGGGGGCCGTCAAGAGACCCAGTACTTC.

Points on this clone: The same CDR3 is also encoded by other DNA sequences in this sample. This sequence joins TRBV11-3 and TRBJ1-1; maybe TRBD1 (6 bases). This CDR3 is 13 amino acids long. In germline, CDR1 is SGHNT, CDR2 YENEEA. Trimming stripped 0 bases from V and 5 bases from J, with 7 bases between. DNA for the CDR3: TGTGCCAGCAGCTTAGAAGGGGGGACTGAAGCTTTCTTT. Translating gives CASSLEGGTEAFF.

In its sample, this clone was seen once. The V and J genes are TRBV30 and TRBJ2-1; no firm D call. The CDR3 is made up of 12 amino acids. Germline V gene sequence: CDR1 GTSNPN, CDR2 SVGIG (reference sequence). V was trimmed by 2 bases and J by 14 bases, leaving 16 bases between them. The CDR3 protein is CAWSLDRTEEFF. The CDR3 DNA reads as TGTGCCTGGAGTTTGGATCGGACGGAAGAGTTCTTC.

The chain employs TRBV28 and TRBJ2-7; no clear D. V dropped 6 bases and J dropped 1 base, with 10 bases sitting between them. Per the germline V gene, CDR1 is MDHEN and CDR2 is SYDVKM. The CDR3 extends over 13 amino acids. CDR3 sequence (DNA): TGTGCCAGCAGCGAAGGATCTTCCTACGAGCAGTACTTC. Translation gives CASSEGSSYEQYF.

This clone was recorded once. The gene calls are TRBV7-9 and TRBJ2-2; D might be TRBD1 or TRBD2, each matching 5 bases. The V gene's germline CDR1 is SEHNR and CDR2 FQNEAQ (reference sequence). This CDR3 has 15 amino acids. The V end lost 5 bases, the J end lost 0 bases, and 10 bases lay between the germline ends. The CDR3 coding sequence is TGTGCCAGCAGCCCACGGGGCTCGAACACCGGGGAGCTGTTTTTT. This gives the protein CASSPRGSNTGELFF.

V is TRBV7-9 and J is TRBJ2-1; TRBD2 matches at 10 bases. The V gene's germline CDR1 is SEHNR and CDR2 FQNEAQ (reference sequence). V lost 4 bases, J lost 1 base, and 7 bases stayed unmatched. CDR3 length: 17 amino acids. The CDR3 reads CASSSNIAGGSYNEQFF. The CDR3 DNA follows: TGTGCCAGCAGCTCCAATATAGCGGGAGGATCCTACAATGAGCAGTTCTTC. Full variable domain (missing parts from reference TRBV7-9 and TRBJ2-1): DTGVSQNPRHKITKRGQNVTFRCDPISEHNRLYWYRQTLGQGPEFLTYFQNEAQLEKSRLLSDRFSAERPKGSFSTLEIQRTEQGDSAMYLCASSSNIAGGSYNEQFFGPGTRLTVL.

The chain combines TRBV10-3 with TRBJ2-5; D gene unclear. The CDR3 consists of 15 residues. Trimming stripped 7 bases from V and 1 base from J, with 16 bases between. The germline gives CDR1 ENHRY, CDR2 SYGVKD. Here the CDR3 DNA reads TGTGCCATCACCGCGGAATTGGGCAGCCAAGAGACCCAGTACTTC. Translating it yields CAITAELGSQETQYF.

The chain links TRBV10-3 to TRBJ1-2; D unresolved. The CDR3 runs 16 residues. The V end was cut by 0 bases, the J end by 0 bases, with 11 bases between. CDR1 is ENHRY, CDR2 SYGVKD, per germline. The CDR3 loop is CAISESISDPNYGYTF. The CDR3 nucleotides are TGTGCCATCAGTGAGTCGATTTCGGATCCTAACTATGGCTACACCTTC.

The genes are TRBV5-1 and TRBJ1-2; D ambiguous. The V and J ends lost 0 bases and 11 bases respectively, with 17 bases between them. CDR3 size: 14 residues. Germline lookup yields CDR1 SGHRS and CDR2 YFSETQ. The chain's CDR3 is CASSLGGMSPEYTF. The CDR3 nucleotides read TGCGCCAGCAGCTTGGGCGGGATGAGCCCGGAGTACACCTTC. Supplemented by reference TRBV5-1 and TRBJ1-2, the full variable domain reads KAGVTQTPRYLIKTRGQQVTLSCSPISGHRSVSWYQQTPGQGLQFLFEYFSETQRNKGNFPGRFSGRQFSNSRSEMNVSTLELGDSALYLCASSLGGMSPEYTFGSGTRLTVV.

In nucleotides, the CDR3 is TGTGCCAGCATCCTTGACAGGGGGCAAGGCGGGGAGCTGTTTTTT. Its translation is CASILDRGQGGELFF. V gene TRBV2 combines with J gene TRBJ2-2; TRBD1 matches 10 bases. CDR1 and CDR2 from the germline V gene are SNHLY and FYNNEI. The CDR3 totals 15 residues. The V segment lost 7 bases and the J segment 7 bases; nucleotides outside the gene matches: 9. Using reference TRBV2 and TRBJ2-2 for the parts outside the CDR3, the full variable domain is EPEVTQTPSHQVTQMGQEVILRCVPISNHLYFYWYRQILGQKVEFLVSFYNNEISEKSEIFDDQFSVERPDGSNFTLKIRSTKLEDSAMYFCASILDRGQGGELFFGEGSRLTVL.

The genes are TRBV6-5 and TRBJ1-1; the D gene is possibly TRBD1 (5 bases). V was pared by 6 bases and J by 3 bases, with 14 bases between. CDR3 length: 14 amino acids. Germline V gene data show CDR1 as MNHEY and CDR2 as SVGAGI. The CDR3 bases are TGTGCCAGCAGGCTGGCCCAAGGGGACACTGAAGCTTTCTTT. This codes for CASRLAQGDTEAFF.

This rearrangement joins TRBV11-2 to TRBJ2-5; 9 positions match TRBD1. The V gene's germline CDR1 is SGHAT and CDR2 FQNNGV. Unmatched junction bases numbered 5, after V lost 3 bases and J lost 3 bases. The CDR3 length is 15 residues. Here the CDR3 reads CASSFLGQGKETQYF. The CDR3, as DNA: TGTGCCAGCAGCTTCCTCGGACAGGGGAAAGAGACCCAGTACTTC. The variable domain in full, completed from reference TRBV11-2 and TRBJ2-5, reads EAGVAQSPRYKIIEKRQSVAFWCNPISGHATLYWYQQILGQGPKLLIQFQNNGVVDDSQLPKDRFSAERLKGVDSTLKIQPAKLEDSAVYLCASSFLGQGKETQYFGPGTRLLVL.

The chain uses TRBV4-1 and TRBJ2-7; possibly TRBD1 or TRBD2 for D (5 bases each). The CDR3 totals 17 residues. The V and J ends lost 4 bases and 2 bases respectively, with 21 bases between them. CDR1 is MGHRA and CDR2 is YSYEKL in the germline V gene. CDR3 sequence: CASSLSGVPQGAYEQYF. CDR3 DNA: TGCGCCAGCAGCCTCTCCGGGGTCCCGCAGGGCGCCTACGAGCAGTACTTC.